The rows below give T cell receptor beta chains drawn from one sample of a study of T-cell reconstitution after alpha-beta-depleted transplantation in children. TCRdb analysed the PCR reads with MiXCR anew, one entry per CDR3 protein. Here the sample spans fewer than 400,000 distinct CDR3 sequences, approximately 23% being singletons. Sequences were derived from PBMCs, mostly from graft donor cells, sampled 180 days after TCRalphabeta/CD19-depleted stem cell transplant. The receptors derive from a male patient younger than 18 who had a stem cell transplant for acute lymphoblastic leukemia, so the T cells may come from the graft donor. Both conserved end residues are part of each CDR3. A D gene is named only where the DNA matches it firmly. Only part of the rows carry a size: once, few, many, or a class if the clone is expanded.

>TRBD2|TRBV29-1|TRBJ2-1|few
CSVGGLAGGEQFF
TGCAGCGTGGGGGGACTAGCGGGAGGTGAGCAGTTCTTC
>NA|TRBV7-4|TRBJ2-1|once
CASTQSGLAPRTGEQFF
TGTGCCAGCACCCAATCAGGACTAGCGCCCCGGACAGGGGAGCAGTTCTTC
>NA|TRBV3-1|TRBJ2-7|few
CASSQHRPPYEQYF
TGTGCCAGCAGCCAACACAGGCCTCCCTACGAGCAGTACTTC
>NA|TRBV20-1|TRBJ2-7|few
CSARPTGLIDEQYF
TGCAGTGCTAGGCCAACGGGGCTAATCGACGAGCAGTACTTC
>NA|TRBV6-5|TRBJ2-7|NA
CASSSGGGGEQYF
TGTGCCAGCAGTTCCGGGGGAGGAGGTGAGCAGTACTTC
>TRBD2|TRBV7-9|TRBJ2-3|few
CASSLDGMTSLSDTQYF
TGTGCCAGCAGCCTCGACGGCATGACTAGCTTGTCAGATACGCAGTATTTT
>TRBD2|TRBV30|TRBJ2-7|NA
CAWSDHSGVNYEQYF
TGTGCCTGGAGTGACCATAGCGGGGTTAACTACGAGCAGTACTTC
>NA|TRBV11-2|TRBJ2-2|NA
CASSFLGQMGTGELFF
TGTGCCAGCAGCTTTCTTGGGCAGATGGGCACCGGGGAGCTGTTTTTT
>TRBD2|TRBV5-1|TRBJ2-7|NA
CASSPFSGLAGYEQYF
TGCGCCAGCAGCCCCTTTTCGGGACTAGCGGGCTACGAGCAGTACTTC
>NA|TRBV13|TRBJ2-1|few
CASSSRAEQFF
TGTGCCAGCAGCTCCAGGGCGGAGCAGTTCTTC
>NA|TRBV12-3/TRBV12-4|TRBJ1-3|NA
CASSWPGNTIYF
TGTGCCAGCAGTTGGCCTGGAAACACCATATATTTT
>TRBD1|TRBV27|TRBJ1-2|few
CASSPDRLRNYGYTF
TGTGCCAGCAGCCCGGACAGGCTGCGTAACTATGGCTACACCTTC
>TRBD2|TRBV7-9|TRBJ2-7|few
CASSSGLAGFSYEQYF
TGTGCCAGCAGCTCGGGACTAGCGGGATTTTCCTACGAGCAGTACTTC
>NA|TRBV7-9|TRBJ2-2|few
CASRRVPGELFF
TGTGCCAGCAGACGGGTACCCGGGGAGCTGTTTTTT
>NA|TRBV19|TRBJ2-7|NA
CASSSDIIRTYEQYF
TGTGCCAGTAGTAGTGACATTATTAGGACCTACGAGCAGTACTTC
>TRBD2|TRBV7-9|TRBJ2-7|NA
CASSNWTSGRYEQYF
TGTGCCAGCAGCAACTGGACTAGCGGGCGCTACGAGCAGTACTTC
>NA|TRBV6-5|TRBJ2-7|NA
CASSYSIRPFEQYF
TGTGCCAGCAGTTACTCGATTAGGCCCTTCGAGCAGTACTTC
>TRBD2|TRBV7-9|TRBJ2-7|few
CASSFGTSGTGEQYF
TGTGCCAGCAGCTTCGGGACTAGCGGGACCGGTGAGCAGTACTTC
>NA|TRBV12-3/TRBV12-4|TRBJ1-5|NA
CASSSGRESGQPQHF
TGTGCCAGCAGTTCGGGCAGGGAGTCAGGTCAGCCCCAGCATTTT
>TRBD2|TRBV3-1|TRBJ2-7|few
CASSQAGGPYEQYF
TGTGCCAGCAGCCAGGCGGGAGGGCCTTACGAGCAGTACTTC
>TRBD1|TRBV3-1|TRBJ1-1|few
CASSQLGTGTEAFF
TGTGCCAGCAGCCAACTTGGGACAGGCACTGAAGCTTTCTTT
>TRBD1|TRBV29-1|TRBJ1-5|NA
CSVRDSLYQPQHF
TGCAGCGTCCGGGACAGTCTTTATCAGCCCCAGCATTTT
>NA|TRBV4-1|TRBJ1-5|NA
CASSRTENQPQHF
TGCGCCAGCAGCCGGACAGAAAATCAGCCCCAGCATTTT
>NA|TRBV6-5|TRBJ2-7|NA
CASSYYRDYEQYF
TGTGCCAGCAGTTACTACCGGGACTACGAGCAGTACTTC
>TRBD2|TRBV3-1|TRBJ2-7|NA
CASSQDWGFLAGEQYF
TGTGCCAGCAGCCAAGATTGGGGGTTCCTAGCGGGCGAGCAGTACTTC
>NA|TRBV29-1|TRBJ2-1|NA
CSVVASSYNEQFF
TGCAGCGTTGTGGCGAGCTCCTACAATGAGCAGTTCTTC
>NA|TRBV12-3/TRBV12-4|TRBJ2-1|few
CASSRRAWDEQFF
TGTGCCAGCAGTAGGAGGGCCTGGGATGAGCAGTTCTTC
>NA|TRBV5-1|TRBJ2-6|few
CASRYLQGGRAGANVLTF
TGCGCCAGCAGGTATTTACAGGGAGGTAGGGCTGGGGCCAACGTCCTGACTTTC
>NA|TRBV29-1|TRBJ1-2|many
CSGATGTSLYGYTF
TGCAGCGGCGCTACCGGGACATCGCTCTATGGCTACACCTTC
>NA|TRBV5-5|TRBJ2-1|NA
CASSFGLRGWEQFF
TGTGCCAGCAGCTTCGGATTACGGGGTTGGGAGCAGTTCTTC
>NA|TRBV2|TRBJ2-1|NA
CASSELAGSSYNEQFF
TGTGCCAGCAGTGAACTGGCGGGGAGCTCCTACAATGAGCAGTTCTTC
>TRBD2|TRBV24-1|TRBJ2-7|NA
CATLGGVDYEQYF
TGTGCCACTTTGGGGGGGGTGGACTACGAGCAGTACTTC
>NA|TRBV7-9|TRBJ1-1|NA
CASSRGRENTEAFF
TGTGCCAGCAGCCGTGGCAGGGAGAACACTGAAGCTTTCTTT
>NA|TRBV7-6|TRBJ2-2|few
CASRLNGELFF
TGTGCCAGCAGGCTGAACGGGGAGCTGTTTTTT
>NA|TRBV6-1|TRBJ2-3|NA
CASSELGGRPSTDTQYF
TGTGCCAGCAGTGAACTGGGGGGGCGGCCCAGCACAGATACGCAGTATTTT
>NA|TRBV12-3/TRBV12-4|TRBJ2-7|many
CASSFAGYEQYF
TGTGCCAGCAGTTTTGCGGGCTACGAGCAGTACTTC
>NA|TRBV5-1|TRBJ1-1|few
CASSLARGGPEAFF
TGCGCCAGCAGCTTGGCCAGGGGAGGCCCTGAAGCTTTCTTT
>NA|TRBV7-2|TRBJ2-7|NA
CASSLVSGPTYEQYF
TGTGCCAGCAGCTTAGTGTCGGGACCGACCTACGAGCAGTACTTC
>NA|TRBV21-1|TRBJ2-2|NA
CASSNPDQRANTGELFF
TGTGCCAGCAGCAACCCGGACCAGAGGGCGAACACCGGGGAGCTGTTTTTT
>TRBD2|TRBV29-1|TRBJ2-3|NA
CSGIRAGGSTDTQYF
TGCAGTGGCATCCGAGCGGGAGGTAGCACAGATACGCAGTATTTT
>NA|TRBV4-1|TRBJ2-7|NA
CASSPSHAQASYEQYF
TGCGCCAGCAGCCCGTCACACGCGCAGGCCTCCTACGAGCAGTACTTC
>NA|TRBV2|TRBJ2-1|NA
CASKTSYAYNEQFF
TGTGCCAGCAAAACAAGTTACGCCTACAATGAGCAGTTCTTC
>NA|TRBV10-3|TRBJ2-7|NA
CAINGGAAGPYEQYF
TGTGCCATCAACGGGGGTGCGGCAGGTCCCTACGAGCAGTACTTC
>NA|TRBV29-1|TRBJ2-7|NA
CSARTPSSYEQYF
TGCAGCGCCCGGACACCGTCATCCTACGAGCAGTACTTC
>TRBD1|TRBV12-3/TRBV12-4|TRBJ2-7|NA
CASSFDRGPHEQYF
TGTGCCAGCAGTTTTGACAGGGGGCCCCACGAGCAGTACTTC
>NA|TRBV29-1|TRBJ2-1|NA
CSAEEITYNEQLF
TGCAGCGCGGAGGAGATTACATACAATGAGCAGCTCTTC
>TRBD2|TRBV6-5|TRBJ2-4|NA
CASSYSRTSALAKNIQYF
TGTGCCAGCAGTTACTCCCGGACTAGCGCCCTAGCCAAAAACATTCAGTACTTC
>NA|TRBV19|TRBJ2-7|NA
CASSYGSLHEQYF
TGTGCCAGTAGTTATGGATCGCTCCACGAGCAGTACTTC
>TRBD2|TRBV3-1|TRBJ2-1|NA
CASGSPTSGYNEQFF
TGTGCCAGCGGCTCGCCGACTAGCGGTTACAATGAGCAGTTCTTC
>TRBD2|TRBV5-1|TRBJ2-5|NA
CASSSGLAGKPGQETQYF
TGCGCCAGCAGCTCTGGACTAGCGGGAAAACCGGGGCAAGAGACCCAGTACTTC
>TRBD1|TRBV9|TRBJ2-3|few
CASSVEMGQGGDTQYF
TGTGCCAGCAGCGTAGAGATGGGACAGGGAGGGGATACGCAGTATTTT
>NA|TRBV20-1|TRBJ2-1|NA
CSARVSHSPYSYNEQFF
TGCAGTGCTAGAGTCTCCCATTCCCCCTACAGCTACAATGAGCAGTTCTTC
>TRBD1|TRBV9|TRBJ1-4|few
CASSFRDRAGKLFF
TGTGCCAGCAGCTTCCGGGACAGGGCTGGAAAACTGTTTTTT
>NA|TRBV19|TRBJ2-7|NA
CASSYTGPSEQYF
TGTGCCAGTAGCTATACTGGACCCTCGGAGCAGTACTTC